This TCR beta chain was sequenced in a study of OX40 agonist ivuxolimab in advanced cancers. Across the whole study: Clinicians treated patients with ivuxolimab, an agonistic anti-OX40 (CD134) antibody. Each patient was given ivuxolimab into a vein every 2 weeks, at 0.01 to 10 mg/kg. The study, taken as a whole, reports: At 0.1 to 3.0 mg/kg, CD4+ and CD8+ blood T cells expanded clonally by week 6.

Germline assignment: CDR1 MGHRA and CDR2 YSYEKL. With 1 base removed from V and 4 bases from J, the gap between germline ends came to 13 bases. This CDR3 is built from 15 residues. Comments on this clone: No antigen is known for it.

Some clones are missing from TCRdb's copy, which holds only in-frame ones; the method was immunoSEQ multiplex PCR. The sample records about 99,000 clones, about 96% being singletons. Blood sampling was done at baseline, cycle 4 day 1, and cycle 7 day 1. This TCR derives from an adult with an advanced solid tumor such as melanoma, head and neck, liver or kidney cancer. The chain combines TRBV4-1 with TRBJ1-2, with D perhaps matching TRBD1 (6 bases). Material: CD4+ or CD8+ T cells sorted from blood, obtained in a trial of the OX40 agonist ivuxolimab. CDR3 nucleotides: TGCGCCAGCAGCCAAGGAAGGGACACGGTCTATGGCTACACCTTC. This sequence encodes CASSQGRDTVYGYTF.